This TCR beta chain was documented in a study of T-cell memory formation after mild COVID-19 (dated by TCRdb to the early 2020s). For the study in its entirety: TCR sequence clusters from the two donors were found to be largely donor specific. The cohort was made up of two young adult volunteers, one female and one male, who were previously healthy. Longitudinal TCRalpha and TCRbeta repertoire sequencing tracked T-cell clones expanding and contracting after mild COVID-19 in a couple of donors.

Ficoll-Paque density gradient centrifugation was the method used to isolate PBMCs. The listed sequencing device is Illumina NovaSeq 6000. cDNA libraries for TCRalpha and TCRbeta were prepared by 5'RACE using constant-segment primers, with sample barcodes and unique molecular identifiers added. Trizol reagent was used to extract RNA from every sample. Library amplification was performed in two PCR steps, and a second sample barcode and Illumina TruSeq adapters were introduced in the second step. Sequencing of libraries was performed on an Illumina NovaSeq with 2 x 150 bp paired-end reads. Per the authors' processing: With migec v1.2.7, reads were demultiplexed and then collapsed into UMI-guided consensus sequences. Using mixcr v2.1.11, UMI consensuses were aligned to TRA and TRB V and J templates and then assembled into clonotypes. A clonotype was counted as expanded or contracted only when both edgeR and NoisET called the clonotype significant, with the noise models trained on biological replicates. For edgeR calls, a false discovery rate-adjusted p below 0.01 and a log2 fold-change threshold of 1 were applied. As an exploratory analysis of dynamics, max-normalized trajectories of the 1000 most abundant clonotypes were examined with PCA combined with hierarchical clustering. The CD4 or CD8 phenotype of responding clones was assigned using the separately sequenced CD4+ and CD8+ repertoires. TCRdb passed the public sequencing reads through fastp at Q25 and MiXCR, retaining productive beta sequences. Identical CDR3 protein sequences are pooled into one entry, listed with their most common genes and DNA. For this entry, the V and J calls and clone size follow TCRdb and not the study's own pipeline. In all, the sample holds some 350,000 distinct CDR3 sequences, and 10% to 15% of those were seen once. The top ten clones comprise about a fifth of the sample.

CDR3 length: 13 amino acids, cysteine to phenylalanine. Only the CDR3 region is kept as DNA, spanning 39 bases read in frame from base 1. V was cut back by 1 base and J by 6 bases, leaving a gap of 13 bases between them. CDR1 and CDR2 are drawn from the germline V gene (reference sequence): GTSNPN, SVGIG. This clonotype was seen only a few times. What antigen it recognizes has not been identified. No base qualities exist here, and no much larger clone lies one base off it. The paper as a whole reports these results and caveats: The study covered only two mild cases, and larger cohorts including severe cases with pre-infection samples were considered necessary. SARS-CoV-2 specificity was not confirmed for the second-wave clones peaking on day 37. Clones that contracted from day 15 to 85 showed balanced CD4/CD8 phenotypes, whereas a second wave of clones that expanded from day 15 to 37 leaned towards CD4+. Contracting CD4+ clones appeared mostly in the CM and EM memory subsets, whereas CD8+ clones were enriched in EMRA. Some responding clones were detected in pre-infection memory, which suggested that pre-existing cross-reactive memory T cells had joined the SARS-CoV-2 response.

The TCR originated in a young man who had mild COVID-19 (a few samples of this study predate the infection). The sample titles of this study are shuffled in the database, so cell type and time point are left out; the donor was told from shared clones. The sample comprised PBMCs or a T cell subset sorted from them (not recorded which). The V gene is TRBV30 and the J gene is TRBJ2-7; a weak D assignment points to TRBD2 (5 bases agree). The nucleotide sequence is TGTGCCTGGAGTGGACGAGGGCTAGGCGAGCAGTACTTC. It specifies CAWSGRGLGEQYF.